Given below is one T cell receptor beta chain in context. The target antigen is unknown. CDR1 and CDR2 from the germline V gene are SGHNT and YYREEE (reference sequence). The CDR3 runs 15 residues. Between the trimmed V and J ends, which lost 4 bases and 0 bases, there was a span of 11 bases. Profiling relied on immunoSEQ multiplex PCR, and the TCRdb table lists in-frame clones only, not all of them. Of tens of thousands of clones in the sample, roughly 66% were seen once. Within the ViraFEST assay, antigen-specific CD4+ T cells underwent expansion with viral peptide pools prior to sequencing. Having been cultured for 10 days, the cells underwent CD4+ T cell isolation. The person was diagnosed with PCR-confirmed SARS-CoV-2 infection between March and December 2020. PBMC were cultured at approximately 2 million per well with 10 IU/ml IL-2 and 7.5 to 10 ug/ml peptides. A half-medium replacement with IL-2 medium was carried out on days 3 and 7.

The sample originates from a study of vaccination effects on CD4 cells after COVID-19. Study-wide context: Two convalescent donors provided samples 16 days and one week before vaccination.

Whole-study results and caveats: New vaccine-induced clones made up most post-vaccine spike-reactive clones in convalescents.

Specimen: CD4+ T cells from PBMCs cultured with a peptide pool, collected before COVID-19 vaccination. This sequence joins TRBV5-4 and TRBJ2-1; the D gene is possibly TRBD1 (6 bases). The sequence was obtained from a human donor who had a prior SARS-CoV-2 infection. The CDR3 region is CASSARDNSYNEQFF. In nucleotides, the CDR3 is TGTGCCAGCAGCGCTCGGGACAACTCCTACAATGAGCAGTTCTTC.